This record covers a single TCR beta chain. Its target is unknown. Specified treatment: 10-day PBMC culture with coronavirus spike peptide pools or control peptides (ViraFEST assay). Using peptide pools, antigen-specific T cells were expanded in ViraFEST before TCRs were sequenced. The data derive from a study of vaccination and CD4 T cells after COVID-19. In the study overall: The convalescents were made up of six males and four females, two of whom were Hispanic. General study points: A nonsignificant rise from around 20 to 38 was seen in the median number of SARS-CoV-2-reactive clonotypes. Looking at convalescent patients, a median about 86% of reactive clones were present only post-vaccination.

With the Oncomine TCR Beta short-read assay, DNA from cultured CD4+ T cells was sequenced. TCRdb recomputed calls from the PCR reads with MiXCR, one row per CDR3 protein. The sample has 20,000 or so distinct CDR3 sequences; about half are singletons. The sample was CD4+ T cells from blood, cultured in vitro, taken after SARS-CoV-2 vaccination. The origin of this receptor is a human donor who had recovered from COVID-19.

In nucleotides, the CDR3 is TGTGCCAGCAGTTCTACCGGGACTAGCGGCCGTATAGTCGGCAAAAACATTCAGTACTTC. Translation: CASSSTGTSGRIVGKNIQYF. The rearrangement links TRBV6-5 to TRBJ2-4; 11 bases fit TRBD2. CDR1 is MNHEY and CDR2 is SVGAGI in the germline V gene. This CDR3 spans 20 amino acids. With V trimmed by 4 bases and J by 3 bases, 17 bases remained unmatched.